The clone carrying this T cell receptor (beta chain) was seen at least ten times. The target antigen is unknown. The data are from a study of neurological immune-mediated disorders. Broader study findings: Multiple sclerosis patients had less TCR clonal expansion than even healthy controls, unlike HTLV-1-associated myelopathy. According to phylogenetic grouping, one related-CDR3 cluster, a possible signature, contained the repertoires of 18 of 34 multiple sclerosis patients.

There were 1 million CD4+ or CD8+ T cells used in the sorted libraries. V dropped 8 bases and J dropped 4 bases, with 20 bases sitting between them. The CDR3 is 15 residues long. Looked up from germline, CDR1 is SGHTA and CDR2 is FQGNSA. It was by 5'RACE with 10-nucleotide random UMIs that the cDNA was made. In TCRdb, the 5' RACE reads were re-called with MiXCR into one record per CDR3 protein. The sample includes tens of thousands of distinct CDR3 sequences, around 3.8% of them seen just once. V and J are TRBV7-2 and TRBJ2-5; D perhaps matches TRBD2 (6 bases). The source material was CD4+ T cells from blood. The TCR originated in a woman in her 40s with multiple sclerosis. In DNA, the CDR3 is TGTGCCAGCGGGAGTGGGGGGTGGGAGAGAGAGACCCAGTACTTC. It specifies CASGSGGWERETQYF. Full variable domain (outside the CDR3, taken from reference TRBV7-2 and TRBJ2-5): GAGVSQSPSNKVTEKGKDVELRCDPISGHTALYWYRQSLGQGLEFLIYFQGNSAPDKSGLPSDRFSAERTGGSVSTLTIQRTQQEDSAVYLCASGSGGWERETQYFGPGTRLLVL.